This is a list of T cell receptor beta chains from one sample in a study of metastatic and nonmetastatic thyroid tumors. Via MiXCR, TCRdb re-called the PCR reads. This sample has about 41,000 clones; about 24% occur once, and the top ten carry around 15%. Sample: tumor tissue. The receptors originated from a female donor with papillary thyroid cancer or a benign thyroid nodule (not recorded which). Some clones in this sample may be carry-over from other donors' samples. CDR3s include the opening cysteine and the closing phenylalanine or tryptophan. The D gene is left open where the match is weak. The size entry is marked missing in some rows and otherwise reads once, few, many or a size class.

clone size | J gene | V gene | D gene | CDR3 DNA | CDR3 protein
many | TRBJ2-3 | TRBV7-3 | TRBD2 | TGTGCCAGCAGCCCCGGGACTAGCGGGAGGGATGGCACAGATACGCAGTATTTT | CASSPGTSGRDGTDTQYF
NA | TRBJ1-2 | TRBV11-2 | TRBD1 | TGCGCCAGCAGCTTAGGGGGGACAGTGGTGGACTATGGCTACACCTTC | CASSLGGTVVDYGYTF
NA | TRBJ2-1 | TRBV11-1 | NA | TGTGCCAGCATCGATATTCTAAGGACTCACTACAATGAGCAGTTCTTC | CASIDILRTHYNEQFF
few | TRBJ1-2 | TRBV18 | TRBD1 | TGTGCCAGCTCACCACCGGACAGGGGGCGAGCTAACTATGGCTACACCTTC | CASSPPDRGRANYGYTF
NA | TRBJ1-1 | TRBV12-3/TRBV12-4 | NA | TGTGCCAGCAGTCCTCGGGGTTGGAGCACTGAAGCTTTCTTT | CASSPRGWSTEAFF
NA | TRBJ2-7 | TRBV10-3 | NA | TGTGCCACCCGGACGGATCTCTACGAGCAGTACTTC | CATRTDLYEQYF
few | TRBJ1-1 | TRBV12-3/TRBV12-4 | NA | TGTGCCAGCAGCCTTCAGTACACTGAAGCTTTCTTT | CASSLQYTEAFF
many | TRBJ2-7 | TRBV6-2/TRBV6-3 | NA | TGTGCCAGCATGACACCCCAGGGACCCTACGAGCAGTACTTC | CASMTPQGPYEQYF
few | TRBJ2-7 | TRBV7-9 | NA | TGTGCCAGCAGCTTAGCGCGGGAGCAGTACTTC | CASSLAREQYF
NA | TRBJ2-3 | TRBV20-1 | NA | TGCAGTGCTAGAGATCTACAGGGCGGCACAGATACGCAGTATTTT | CSARDLQGGTDTQYF
NA | TRBJ2-2 | TRBV19 | NA | TGTGCCAGTAATGTGGGGGGAGTCGGGGAGCTGTTTTTT | CASNVGGVGELFF
NA | TRBJ2-2 | TRBV5-1 | NA | TGCGCCAGCAGCTTAACCGCGAGCACCGGGGAGCTGTTTTTT | CASSLTASTGELFF
NA | TRBJ2-1 | TRBV20-1 | NA | TGCAGTGCTGACTTAACGGGGTCTATACGGTCGGGACACTACAATGAGCAGTTCTTC | CSADLTGSIRSGHYNEQFF
NA | TRBJ2-7 | TRBV5-5 | NA | TGTGCCAGCACCGCGGCGGGATTTTTTGAGCAGTACTTC | CASTAAGFFEQYF
NA | TRBJ2-2 | TRBV7-3 | NA | TGTGCCAGCAGCTACTCTTTTAACACCGGGGAGCTGTTTTTT | CASSYSFNTGELFF
NA | TRBJ2-2 | TRBV11-2 | TRBD2 | TGTGCCAGCATCTTCGGACTAGCGGGAGGGCCTTACACCGGGGAGCTGTTTTTT | CASIFGLAGGPYTGELFF
once | TRBJ1-4 | TRBV2 | NA | TGTGCCAGCAGCGATAAGTGGGAAAGAACTAATGAAAAACTGTTTTTT | CASSDKWERTNEKLFF
few | TRBJ2-1 | TRBV12-3/TRBV12-4 | TRBD2 | TGTGCCAGCAATATCGGTACTAGCGGTAGCTCCTACAATGAGCAGTTCTTC | CASNIGTSGSSYNEQFF
NA | TRBJ2-1 | TRBV24-1 | TRBD2 | TGTGCCACCAGGCCCTCTAGCGGCCTAGCTGACTACAATGAGCAGTTCTTC | CATRPSSGLADYNEQFF
NA | TRBJ2-7 | TRBV27 | NA | TGTGCCAGCAAATCCTGGACCTTTGGGGAGCAGTACTTC | CASKSWTFGEQYF
NA | TRBJ2-2 | TRBV7-2 | NA | TGTGCCAGCAGCTTAGGGGCAGGGAGGACCGGGGAGCTGTTTTTT | CASSLGAGRTGELFF
few | TRBJ2-7 | TRBV2 | TRBD1 | TGTGCTAGCAGCGGAGAGGGGACAGGGTACTACGAGCAGTACTTC | CASSGEGTGYYEQYF
many | TRBJ2-5 | TRBV20-1 | NA | TGCAGTGCTAGAGTGGTCCAGTCGGAGACCCAGTACTTC | CSARVVQSETQYF
NA | TRBJ2-2 | TRBV19 | NA | TGTGCCAGTAGTATACCTGGACAGCTCTCCGGGGAGCTGTTTTTT | CASSIPGQLSGELFF
many | TRBJ2-7 | TRBV7-6 | NA | TGTGCCAGCAGCGTATTGGGATCCGAGCAGTACTTC | CASSVLGSEQYF
few | TRBJ2-6 | TRBV6-6 | NA | TGTGCCGCCCGGTCTGGCAGGGGCCCCCGCTCTGGGGCCAACGTCCTGACTTTC | CAARSGRGPRSGANVLTF
NA | TRBJ2-2 | TRBV12-3/TRBV12-4 | NA | TGTGCCAGCAGCCCCGGACAGTTGAACACCGGGGAGCTGTTTTTT | CASSPGQLNTGELFF
many | TRBJ2-7 | TRBV10-2 | NA | TGCGCCAGCAGCGTGGGCCAGTACGAGCAGTACTTC | CASSVGQYEQYF
few | TRBJ1-1 | TRBV7-8 | NA | TGTGCCAGCGTCTTAAACACTGAAGCTTTCTTT | CASVLNTEAFF
NA | TRBJ2-7 | TRBV3-1 | NA | TGTGCCAGCAGCCAAGATCTTGAACAGTCCTACGAGCAGTACTTC | CASSQDLEQSYEQYF
NA | TRBJ2-7 | TRBV15 | NA | TGTGCCACCAGCAGAGATGAGGCAGGCCACTACGAGCAGTACTTC | CATSRDEAGHYEQYF
few | TRBJ1-1 | TRBV20-1 | NA | TGCAGTGCTATCCCGAACACTGAAGCTTTCTTT | CSAIPNTEAFF
many | TRBJ2-1 | TRBV9 | TRBD2 | TGTGCCAGCAGCGGCGGGACTAGCGGAAGCTCCTACAATGAGCAGTTCTTC | CASSGGTSGSSYNEQFF
NA | TRBJ1-3 | TRBV6-1 | TRBD1 | TGTGCCAGCAGTATCAGGGGGGGCGAAAACACCATATATTTT | CASSIRGGENTIYF
NA | TRBJ2-1 | TRBV20-1 | TRBD2 | TGCAGTGCTAGTTCCGGGACTAGCGGGAGGGCCAGTGAGCAGTTCTTC | CSASSGTSGRASEQFF
hyperexpanded | TRBJ2-1 | TRBV6-2/TRBV6-3 | NA | TGTGCCAGTAACCTAGCGCCCTACAATGAGCAGTTCTTC | CASNLAPYNEQFF
few | TRBJ2-7 | TRBV27 | NA | TGTGCCAGCAGTTTCCGGGCCTCCTTGGTCGGCGAGCAGTACTTC | CASSFRASLVGEQYF
many | TRBJ2-1 | TRBV19 | TRBD2 | TGTGCCAGTAGTATCGACCAACTAGCGGGAGGCAATGAGCAGTTCTTC | CASSIDQLAGGNEQFF
NA | TRBJ2-3 | TRBV6-1 | NA | TGTGCCAGCACACAAATAGCCAGCACAGATACGCAGTATTTT | CASTQIASTDTQYF
many | TRBJ2-5 | TRBV6-2/TRBV6-3 | NA | TGTGCCAGCAGTTCGCCAGTCCCAGAGACCCAGTACTTC | CASSSPVPETQYF
many | TRBJ1-2 | TRBV30 | NA | TGTGCCTGGAATGGTAGGGGTCACTATGGCTACACCTTC | CAWNGRGHYGYTF